A selection of T cell receptor beta chains follows, all from one sample in a study of blood T cells in healthy people across ages. A single record per CDR3 protein comes from TCRdb applying MiXCR to the 5' RACE reads. Of roughly 860,000 distinct CDR3 sequences detected, about 59% appear once; the ten largest clones hold about 27%. The sample comprised blood. The receptors shown here come from a young man in good health. CDR3s include the opening cysteine and the closing phenylalanine or tryptophan. D genes are given only for firm matches. Clone size is stated in some rows and not others, as once, few, many or a class when expanded.

len: 14
j_gene: TRBJ1-2
v_gene: TRBV6-6
d_gene: .
abundance: .
CDR3aa: CASSYSQVEYGYTF
CDR3nt: TGTGCCAGCAGTTACTCTCAGGTGGAATATGGCTACACCTTC

len: 12
j_gene: TRBJ2-2
v_gene: TRBV6-2/TRBV6-3
d_gene: .
abundance: .
CDR3aa: CASRRFSGELFF
CDR3nt: TGTGCCAGCAGGAGGTTCAGCGGGGAGCTGTTTTTT

len: 14
j_gene: TRBJ2-3
v_gene: TRBV4-2
d_gene: .
abundance: .
CDR3aa: CASSQDGGSDTQYF
CDR3nt: TGTGCCAGCAGCCAAGACGGGGGCTCAGATACGCAGTATTTT

len: 13
j_gene: TRBJ2-1
v_gene: TRBV4-3
d_gene: TRBD2
abundance: .
CDR3aa: CASSHLAGNEQFF
CDR3nt: TGCGCCAGCAGCCACCTAGCGGGGAATGAGCAGTTCTTC

len: 13
j_gene: TRBJ1-1
v_gene: TRBV4-3
d_gene: .
abundance: .
CDR3aa: CASSQDRRTEAFF
CDR3nt: TGCGCCAGCAGCCAAGATAGGAGGACTGAAGCTTTCTTT

len: 15
j_gene: TRBJ2-5
v_gene: TRBV27
d_gene: .
abundance: .
CDR3aa: CASSTYRGGQETQYF
CDR3nt: TGTGCCAGCAGTACCTACAGGGGAGGACAAGAGACCCAGTACTTC

len: 15
j_gene: TRBJ2-7
v_gene: TRBV4-2
d_gene: .
abundance: few
CDR3aa: CASSQGSGLTYEQYF
CDR3nt: TGTGCCAGCAGCCAGGGAAGCGGACTCACCTACGAGCAGTACTTC

len: 13
j_gene: TRBJ1-1
v_gene: TRBV6-5
d_gene: TRBD1
abundance: few
CDR3aa: CASSYQGDTEAFF
CDR3nt: TGTGCCAGCAGTTACCAGGGGGACACTGAAGCTTTCTTT

len: 14
j_gene: TRBJ2-4
v_gene: TRBV7-2
d_gene: .
abundance: .
CDR3aa: CASSLDGTPSIQYF
CDR3nt: TGTGCCAGCAGCTTAGACGGGACTCCCAGCATTCAGTACTTC

len: 17
j_gene: TRBJ2-5
v_gene: TRBV3-1
d_gene: .
abundance: .
CDR3aa: CASSQFWSVGGRETQYF
CDR3nt: TGTGCCAGCAGCCAGTTCTGGTCGGTAGGGGGGCGAGAGACCCAGTACTTC

len: 17
j_gene: TRBJ2-7
v_gene: TRBV10-3
d_gene: TRBD1
abundance: few
CDR3aa: CAISERGEQGVSYEQYF
CDR3nt: TGTGCCATCAGTGAGAGGGGGGAACAGGGGGTTTCCTACGAGCAGTACTTC

len: 14
j_gene: TRBJ1-4
v_gene: TRBV4-1
d_gene: .
abundance: .
CDR3aa: CASSHQTGNVKLFF
CDR3nt: TGCGCCAGCAGCCATCAGACGGGGAATGTAAAACTGTTTTTT

len: 14
j_gene: TRBJ1-5
v_gene: TRBV19
d_gene: .
abundance: .
CDR3aa: CASTRGNSNQPQHF
CDR3nt: TGTGCCAGTACAAGAGGAAATAGCAATCAGCCCCAGCATTTT

len: 15
j_gene: TRBJ1-2
v_gene: TRBV6-4
d_gene: .
abundance: .
CDR3aa: CASSPRAVRGYGYTF
CDR3nt: TGTGCCAGCAGTCCCCGGGCGGTGAGGGGCTATGGCTACACCTTC

len: 17
j_gene: TRBJ1-1
v_gene: TRBV3-1
d_gene: .
abundance: .
CDR3aa: CASSQFPSGAVDTEAFF
CDR3nt: TGTGCCAGCAGCCAATTCCCAAGCGGGGCAGTGGACACTGAAGCTTTCTTT

len: 17
j_gene: TRBJ2-3
v_gene: TRBV12-5
d_gene: .
abundance: .
CDR3aa: CASGLGPPRQSEVTQYF
CDR3nt: TGTGCTAGTGGTTTGGGCCCCCCCCGACAGAGTGAAGTTACGCAGTATTTT

len: 14
j_gene: TRBJ1-6
v_gene: TRBV6-6
d_gene: .
abundance: .
CDR3aa: CASSYSTPDSPLHF
CDR3nt: TGTGCCAGCAGTTACTCGACGCCGGATTCACCCCTCCACTTT